This T cell receptor (beta chain) was sequenced in a study of T cells after yellow fever vaccination (dated by TCRdb to between 2018 and 2020). Looking at the study overall: The SMART-Seq v4 Ultra Low Input RNA kit was used to prepare libraries from fractions with low cell numbers. Bulk TCR alpha and beta repertoires were sequenced longitudinally to track T-cell clones before and after primary and booster YFV17D yellow fever vaccination. Two healthy male donors, one aged 18 to 29 and one aged 30 to 40 years, made up the cohort. Blood was collected at multiple timepoints before and after primary and secondary immunization, and bulk PBMC replicates and cell subsets were isolated.

This clonotype was seen more than once but under ten times. Its antigen specificity is not known. There are no base qualities to consult, and no much larger clone falls within one base. Sample treatment or condition, as interpreted from the label and publication: live attenuated yellow fever vaccine strain. At every blood-draw timepoint, two biological replicates of bulk PBMCs were collected. PBMCs were isolated from peripheral blood using a standard Ficoll-Paque protocol. RNA was extracted with TriZol from bulk PBMCs, CD4 and CD8 fractions, and dextramer-positive and dextramer-negative fractions. TCR cDNA was synthesized by 5'RACE template switching, through which a universal primer site and unique molecular identifiers were introduced. cDNA synthesis was primed from both the TCR alpha and TCR beta constant segments. Libraries were amplified in two PCR steps, with sample barcodes and sequencing adapters added in the second step. Sequencing of libraries was performed on Illumina HiSeq 2500 (2x100 bp) or NovaSeq (2x150 bp). The source study handled its data this way. Reads were demultiplexed and collapsed into UMI consensus sequences with MIGEC, and V(D)J alignment was performed with MiXCR. Clonotypes responding to the vaccine were identified with edgeR on replicate PBMC samples, with the criteria of FDR below 0.01 and a log2 fold change above 5 up to day 15. Each bulk clonotype was labeled CD4 or CD8 based on which sequenced repertoire, CD4 or CD8, contained the clonotype at higher abundance. TCRdb reanalyzed the raw reads on its own, using fastp at Q25 for trimming and MiXCR for clone calling, and kept in-frame beta chains. Entries that share a CDR3 protein sequence are merged under the most common genes and DNA. The V and J calls were not made by the authors but by TCRdb's processing. Here the sample has under 600,000 distinct CDR3 sequences; 21% occur a single time. Roughly a sixth of the sample comes from the top ten.

The CDR3 goes from the cysteine to the phenylalanine over 14 residues. The sequence is cut down to CDR3 DNA, 42 bases in frame from base 1. The germline V gene yields MNHEY for CDR1 and SVGAGI for CDR2. V loses 3 bases, J loses 4 bases, and the germline ends lie 12 bases apart. Findings and caveats that apply to the study as a whole: The secondary T-cell response was found to be weaker but faster than the primary response, with a peak reached on day 5 rather than on day 15. After the booster, most clones that had expanded after primary vaccination were detected again (about 97% of CD4 and around 88% of CD8), suggesting broad maintenance of memory. Because the study included only a couple of donors, the extent to which the findings can be generalized is limited. A small fraction of clonotypes showed up in both the CD4 and CD8 compartments, probably as a result of convergent recombination. Computational filtering was required because FACS-sorted repertoires could contain abundant contaminating clonotypes from the bulk population.

The V gene is TRBV6-5 and the J gene is TRBJ2-5; the D gene remains uncertain. The material sequenced was PBMCs, taken 21 days after the first yellow fever vaccination. This sequence originates from a man between 18 and 35 years old who received the YFV17D yellow fever vaccine. The bases are TGTGCCAGCAGTTATTCGAGAATAGGAGAGACCCAGTACTTC. The resulting protein is CASSYSRIGETQYF.